What follows describes a single TCR beta chain. Assay: immunoSEQ multiplex PCR; the TCRdb copy retains only in-frame clones and omits some. The repertoire holds 70,000 to 75,000 clones, with roughly 87% as singletons. These data originate in a study of control samples from healthy donors and cancer patients. The J segment lost 10 bases and the V segment lost 3 bases, leaving 11 bases of the junction unmatched. Per the germline V gene, CDR1 is SGHNT and CDR2 is YENEEA. The length of the CDR3 is 15 residues. The sequence was collected from a woman aged 50 to 65 in good health. This chain connects TRBV11-3 to TRBJ2-3; the match to TRBD2 covers 9 bases. The material sequenced was blood. The CDR3 nucleotides read TGTGCCAGCAGCTTCGGGACTAGCTCGGAGGGTTCGCAGTATTTT. Amino acid sequence: CASSFGTSSEGSQYF.